This entry lists 31 T cell receptor beta chains sequenced from one sample in a study of blood T cell repertoires in COVID-19. Data came from immunoSEQ multiplex PCR; TCRdb stores just in-frame clones and leaves some out. This table has roughly 200,000 clones, 70% to 90% appearing once. The sequenced sample consisted of PBMCs or T cells enriched from blood (not recorded which). Receptors were obtained from a woman aged 25 to 45 who had been exposed to COVID-19.

The chain carries TRBV24-1 and TRBJ2-2, with 11 bases aligning to TRBD1. CDR1 and CDR2 (germline): KGHDR, SFDVKD. The CDR3 has 14 residues. Germline trimming cut 9 bases from V and 4 bases from J; bases unmatched to any gene: 3. The CDR3, as DNA: TGTGCCACCGGACAGGGGGCAGTCACCGGGGAGCTGTTTTTT. Residues: CATGQGAVTGELFF.

The gene calls are TRBV7-3 and TRBJ1-1, with D possibly matching TRBD1 (5 bases). Germline CDR1 reads SGHTA; CDR2 reads FQGTGA. Trimming shortened V by 7 bases and J by 3 bases, and 15 bases separated the two germline ends. The CDR3 has 14 amino acids. The CDR3 bases are TGTGCCAGCATCCGGGACCGGGGGGACACTGAAGCTTTCTTT. As protein: CASIRDRGDTEAFF.

The chain recombines TRBV30 with TRBJ1-1; TRBD1 agrees at 12 bases. From germline, CDR1 is GTSNPN and CDR2 SVGIG (reference sequence). V lost 5 bases and J lost 1; bases outside the gene matches: 17. This CDR3 is built from 19 residues. The CDR3 region has the DNA TGTGCCTGGGGCTGGTGGGGACAGGGGGCAATTAGGGAGAACACTGAAGCTTTCTTT. Translated, it gives CAWGWWGQGAIRENTEAFF.

This clone was counted only a few times. The rearrangement joins TRBV4-2 to TRBJ2-7; 7 positions agree with TRBD2. The germline CDR1 and CDR2 sequences are LGHNA and YNFKEQ. J gave up 1 base and V 3 bases, and 9 bases lay outside the gene matches. There are 16 residues in the CDR3. Written as DNA, the CDR3 is TGTGCCAGCAGCCAGGGGCTAGCGGCGGCGTCCTACGAGCAGTACTTC. Translating gives CASSQGLAAASYEQYF.

The rearrangement uses TRBV6-1 and TRBJ2-5; 9 bases match TRBD1. This CDR3 is built from 17 residues. Trimming cost V 4 bases and J 5 bases; bases outside gene matches: 14. CDR1 MNHNS and CDR2 SASEGT come from the germline V gene. The CDR3 region has the DNA TGTGCCAGCAGTGCCAGACCCGGGACAGGGTTTTTGGAGACCCAGTACTTC. Translating it yields CASSARPGTGFLETQYF.

This chain connects TRBV2 to TRBJ2-2, with D maybe TRBD2 (7 bases). Germline-derived CDR1 and CDR2 are SNHLY and FYNNEI. The CDR3 extends over 15 amino acids. V dropped 8 bases and J dropped 7 bases, with 20 bases sitting between them. Here the CDR3 DNA reads TGTGCCAGCCAGGTTGGAGGGGGGGCGTTCGGGGAGCTGTTTTTT. Translated: CASQVGGGAFGELFF.

The V call is TRBV18, the J call TRBJ2-3; no definite D call. V lost 3 bases to trimming and J lost 0 bases, with 13 bases between them. Germline V gives CDR1 KGHSH, CDR2 LQKENI. The CDR3 totals 16 residues. This CDR3 is CASSPSQLPSTDTQYF. CDR3 DNA sequence: TGTGCCAGCTCACCCTCGCAACTACCTAGCACAGATACGCAGTATTTT.

The V and J genes are TRBV18 and TRBJ2-5; D gene unclear. This CDR3 has 14 residues. Germline V gene sequence: CDR1 KGHSH, CDR2 LQKENI. Trimming shortened V by 3 bases and J by 2 bases, and 10 bases separated the two germline ends. The CDR3 DNA is TGTGCCAGCTCACCCAATGGCGGACAAGAGACCCAGTACTTC. It is translated as CASSPNGGQETQYF.

This chain joins TRBV3-1 (or the pseudogene TRBV3-2) and TRBJ2-7, with 8 bases that match TRBD2. This CDR3 has 14 residues. The trim removed 2 bases at V and 7 bases at J, leaving 7 bases unmatched. The germline V gene has CDR1 LGHDT and CDR2 YNNKEL (reference sequence). CDR3 in amino acids: CASSQLAGGWEQYF. The CDR3 DNA follows: TGTGCCAGCAGCCAACTTGCGGGGGGATGGGAGCAGTACTTC.

The rearrangement uses TRBV2 and TRBJ1-1, with D tentatively TRBD1 (6 bases). CDR3 length: 14 residues. Trimming left V 2 bases short and J 1 base short, with 8 bases between. CDR1 SNHLY and CDR2 FYNNEI come from the germline V gene. CDR3 residues: CASSETGWNTEAFF. In DNA form, the CDR3 reads TGTGCCAGCAGTGAAACAGGGTGGAACACTGAAGCTTTCTTT.

V and J are TRBV14 and TRBJ2-3; 12 nucleotides align to TRBD2. The CDR3 totals 16 residues. Trimming took 1 base from V and 7 from J; bases not matched to a gene: 6. Germline CDR1 and CDR2: SGHDN and FVKESK. DNA of the CDR3: TGTGCCAGCAGCCAAGCACTAGCGGGGGGTTGGAATACGCAGTATTTT. This translates into CASSQALAGGWNTQYF. The full variable domain, rest sourced from reference TRBV14 and TRBJ2-3, is EAGVTQFPSHSVIEKGQTVTLRCDPISGHDNLYWYRRVMGKEIKFLLHFVKESKQDESGMPNNRFLAERTGGTYSTLKVQPAELEDSGVYFCASSQALAGGWNTQYFGPGTRLTVL.

V and J are TRBV27 and TRBJ1-4; TRBD1 aligns across 8 bases. This CDR3 spans 16 amino acids. With 6 bases clipped from V and 0 bases from J, the junction kept 6 bases outside the gene matches. CDR1 is MNHEY and CDR2 is SMNVEV in the germline V gene (reference sequence). CDR3 sequence: CASSRRTGSTNEKLFF. The CDR3 DNA reads TGTGCCAGCAGCCGCAGGACAGGGTCAACTAATGAAAAACTGTTTTTT.

J is TRBJ1-1 and V is TRBV21-1. TRBV21-1 is a pseudogene segment. The CDR3 sequence is 14 residues long. The DNA of the CDR3 is TGTGCCAGCAGTGGGAGGGTCCCCGGGGCTGAAGCTTTCTTT. Translated: CASSGRVPGAEAFF.

The CDR3 nucleotides are TGTGCCAGCAGCCGACGCATGACAGGGGCGAACACTGAAGCTTTCTTT. It specifies CASSRRMTGANTEAFF. V gene TRBV13 combines with J gene TRBJ1-1; 8 nucleotides line up with TRBD1. Germline CDR1 and CDR2: PRHDT and FYEKMQ (reference sequence). This CDR3 is built from 16 residues. V was pared by 5 bases and J by 1 base, with 9 bases of the junction left unmatched. The whole variable domain, filled in from reference TRBV13 and TRBJ1-1, reads AAGVIQSPRHLIKEKRETATLKCYPIPRHDTVYWYQQGPGQDPQFLISFYEKMQSDKGSIPDRFSAQQFSDYHSELNMSSLELGDSALYFCASSRRMTGANTEAFFGQGTRLTVV.

V gene TRBV15 combines with J gene TRBJ1-3; D uncertain. Germline V CDR1 and CDR2: LNHNV, YYDKDF (reference sequence). The CDR3 is 17 amino acids. Trimming took 0 bases from V and 0 from J, leaving 12 bases between them. CDR3 residues: CATSRDYPGNSGNTIYF. The CDR3 region has the DNA TGTGCCACCAGCAGAGATTATCCGGGGAACTCTGGAAACACCATATATTTT.

This chain uses TRBV7-6 with TRBJ1-2; weak D call: TRBD1 (6 bases). CDR3 size: 15 residues. Trimming stripped 5 bases from V and 4 bases from J, with 17 bases between. Germline V gives CDR1 SGHVS, CDR2 FNYEAQ. For the CDR3, the DNA is TGTGCCAGCAGCAAAGGGGCAGGGGACGTCTATGGCTACACCTTC. It codes for CASSKGAGDVYGYTF.

The chain uses TRBV5-4 and TRBJ1-3; 8 nucleotides match TRBD1. Germline trimming cut 4 bases from V and 2 bases from J; bases unmatched to any gene: 8. CDR3 length: 16 residues. Germline CDR1 reads SGHNT; CDR2 reads YYREEE (reference sequence). This CDR3 reads CASSPDRGLTGNTIYF. DNA for the CDR3: TGTGCCAGCAGCCCAGACAGGGGATTAACTGGAAACACCATATATTTT.

The rearrangement links TRBV6-5 to TRBJ1-5; possible D gene TRBD1, 6 bases. The ends were cut back, 4 bases at V and 4 bases at J, with 11 bases in the middle. Germline V gives CDR1 MNHEY, CDR2 SVGAGI. This CDR3 spans 14 amino acids. This CDR3 reads CASSSQGQNQPQHF. CDR3 bases: TGTGCCAGCAGTTCACAGGGTCAGAATCAGCCCCAGCATTTT.

V is TRBV30 and J is TRBJ1-1; D not certain. In germline, CDR1 is GTSNPN, CDR2 SVGIG (reference sequence). V was pared by 5 bases and J by 5 bases, with 12 bases between. There are 12 residues in the CDR3. This CDR3 reads CAWGPPRTEAFF. CDR3 bases: TGTGCCTGGGGTCCCCCACGGACTGAAGCTTTCTTT.

This rearrangement joins TRBV5-1 to TRBJ2-1, with TRBD2 matching 7 bases. J gave up 10 bases and V 2 bases, and 3 bases lay outside the gene matches. Germline CDR1 reads SGHRS; CDR2 reads YFSETQ. The CDR3 extends over 12 amino acids. CDR3 region: CASSLRGLEQFF. The CDR3 bases are TGCGCCAGCAGCTTACGGGGACTAGAGCAGTTCTTC.

This clone has only a few counts. V is TRBV5-1 and J is TRBJ2-5, with D tentatively TRBD1 (5 bases). Germline-derived CDR1 and CDR2 are SGHRS and YFSETQ. CDR3 length: 13 amino acids. V lost 4 bases and J lost 7, with 14 bases in between. The chain's CDR3 is CASSKDTSGTQYF. CDR3 nucleotides: TGCGCCAGCAGCAAGGACACCTCTGGGACCCAGTACTTC.

This sequence joins TRBV9 and TRBJ2-2; 12 bases align to TRBD2. The V gene end was trimmed by 0 bases and the J gene end by 6 bases; junction bases not matched to a gene: 3. This CDR3 region has 16 residues. Looked up from germline, CDR1 is SGDLS and CDR2 is YYNGEE. CDR3 amino acids: CASSVGLAGVAGELFF. CDR3 coding DNA: TGTGCCAGCAGCGTAGGACTAGCGGGGGTTGCCGGGGAGCTGTTTTTT.

The V and J genes are TRBV13 and TRBJ1-2, with 9 bases aligning to TRBD1. V trimming: 0 bases; J trimming: 3 bases; junction bases outside the gene matches: 5. In germline, CDR1 is PRHDT, CDR2 FYEKMQ (reference sequence). The CDR3 totals 16 residues. The CDR3 here is CASSLGPTGGDYGYTF. In nucleotides, the CDR3 is TGTGCCAGCAGCTTAGGCCCCACAGGGGGCGACTATGGCTACACCTTC.

The J gene is TRBJ1-2, the V gene TRBV6-5; D unclear. Trimming shortened V by 10 bases and J by 1 base, and 16 bases separated the two germline ends. Germline CDR1 is MNHEY and CDR2 is SVGAGI. The CDR3 has 14 residues. The CDR3 region is CATRAQLHNYGYTF. In DNA form, the CDR3 reads TGTGCCACACGTGCCCAGTTACATAACTATGGCTACACCTTC.

The chain recombines TRBV5-1 with TRBJ1-1; 9 positions match TRBD1. Germline trimming cut 3 bases from V and 6 bases from J; bases unmatched to any gene: 6. The CDR3 contains 14 residues. Germline V lookup: CDR1 SGHRS, CDR2 YFSETQ. The chain's CDR3 is CASSSGTGSSEAFF. The CDR3 region has the DNA TGCGCCAGCAGCTCTGGGACAGGGTCCTCTGAAGCTTTCTTT. The full variable domain, in which reference TRBV5-1 and TRBJ1-1 provide the parts outside the CDR3, is KAGVTQTPRYLIKTRGQQVTLSCSPISGHRSVSWYQQTPGQGLQFLFEYFSETQRNKGNFPGRFSGRQFSNSRSEMNVSTLELGDSALYLCASSSGTGSSEAFFGQGTRLTVV.

The chain couples TRBV4-1 to TRBJ2-1; 8 bases align to TRBD2. CDR3 length: 15 amino acids. With V trimmed by 4 bases and J by 4 bases, 6 bases remained unmatched. Germline V gene lookup returns CDR1 MGHRA and CDR2 YSYEKL. CDR3 DNA: TGCGCCAGCAGCCTCACAGCGGGGGAATACAATGAGCAGTTCTTC. Protein: CASSLTAGEYNEQFF.

Remarks on this clone: The germline gene is not matched at one end of the junction; a read error may be the cause. V usage is TRBV2 and J usage is TRBJ1-2, with D tentatively TRBD1 (6 bases). This CDR3 is 12 amino acids long. The germline V gene has CDR1 SNHLY and CDR2 FYNNEI. CDR3 nucleotides: TGCTGCCGGACAGCTCATAACTATGGCTACACCTTC. Amino acids: CCRTAHNYGYTF.

The chain carries TRBV18 and TRBJ1-1; D is perhaps TRBD1 (6 bases). The germline gives CDR1 KGHSH, CDR2 LQKENI. The CDR3 extends over 16 amino acids. V dropped 5 bases and J dropped 8 bases, with 24 bases sitting between them. CDR3 loop: CASSSTPRRGISEAFF. The CDR3 DNA follows: TGTGCCAGCTCAAGCACCCCGCGAAGGGGGATATCCGAAGCTTTCTTT.

The sample holds one count of this clone. This chain links TRBV18 with TRBJ1-6; perhaps TRBD1 as D (5 bases). This CDR3 region has 16 residues. Germline V lookup: CDR1 KGHSH, CDR2 LQKENI. Trimming took off 3 bases at V and 8 bases at J, with 17 bases between the two ends. In nucleotides, the CDR3 is TGTGCCAGCTCACCTTTTCCCGGGCCGGGGGATTCACCCCTCCACTTT. It yields the protein CASSPFPGPGDSPLHF.

The chain couples TRBV11-2 to TRBJ1-2; D call uncertain. Germline CDR1 and CDR2: SGHAT and FQNNGV. V lost 7 bases and J 3 bases, leaving 18 bases between the germline ends. This CDR3 comprises 15 residues. The CDR3, as DNA: TGTGCCAGCACCGCGATCCCGAGAACGGACTATGGCTACACCTTC. It specifies CASTAIPRTDYGYTF.

V is TRBV19 and J is TRBJ2-2; TRBD1 agrees at 8 bases. Germline CDR1 and CDR2: LNHDA and SQIVND (reference sequence). With 1 base clipped from V and 4 bases from J, the junction kept 2 bases outside the gene matches. This CDR3 has 15 amino acids. The CDR3 here is CASSIAGTGTGELFF. DNA for the CDR3: TGTGCCAGTAGTATAGCCGGGACAGGCACCGGGGAGCTGTTTTTT.